This T cell receptor (beta chain) was sequenced during a study of T-cell memory formation after mild COVID-19. Study-wide points: Balance between CD4 and CD8 was seen in clones contracting day 15 to 85, and a CD4+ lean was seen in later expanders.

As to this clonotype: As yet, its antigen is unknown.

Germline loops: CDR1 MDHEN, CDR2 SYDVKM. The CDR3 extends over 15 amino acids. Trimming cost V 6 bases and J 2 bases, with 15 bases left between them. MiXCR was run by TCRdb on the 5' RACE reads, yielding one entry per CDR3 protein. The sample yields about 410,000 distinct CDR3 sequences, about a sixth seen once. This clonotype was sampled from a man between 18 and 35 years old who had mild COVID-19 (a few samples of this study predate the infection). Cell type and time point are not known. Sequenced material: PBMCs or a T cell subset sorted from them (not recorded which). The J gene is TRBJ2-3, the V gene TRBV28; TRBD2 might be the D (5 bases). CDR3 region: CASRIPGYNTDTQYF. The CDR3 bases are TGTGCCAGCAGGATCCCGGGATACAACACAGATACGCAGTATTTT.